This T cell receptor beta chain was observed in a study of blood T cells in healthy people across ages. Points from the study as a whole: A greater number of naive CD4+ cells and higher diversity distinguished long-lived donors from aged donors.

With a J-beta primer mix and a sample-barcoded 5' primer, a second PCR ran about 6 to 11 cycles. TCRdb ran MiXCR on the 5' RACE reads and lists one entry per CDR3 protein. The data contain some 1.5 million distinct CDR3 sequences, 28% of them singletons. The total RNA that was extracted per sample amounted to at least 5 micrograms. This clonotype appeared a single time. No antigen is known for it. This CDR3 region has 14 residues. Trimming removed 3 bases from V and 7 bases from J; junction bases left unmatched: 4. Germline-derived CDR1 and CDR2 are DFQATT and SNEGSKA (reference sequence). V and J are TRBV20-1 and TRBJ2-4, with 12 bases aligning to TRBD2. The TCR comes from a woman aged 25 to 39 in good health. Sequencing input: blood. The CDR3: CSASKLAGGNIQYF. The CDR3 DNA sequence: TGCAGTGCTAGCAAGCTAGCGGGGGGGAACATTCAGTACTTC.